This TCR beta chain is drawn from a study of Tregs in tolerant kidney transplant recipients. Study-wide results and limits: Tregs expanded with activated donor B cells seemed most donor-specific. Changing PCR primers prevented nucleotide comparison between some patients' samples.

A note on this clone: The antigen is unknown. The read comes to an end 3 residues before the CDR3 does, leaving the germline J gene to fill in the end.

The nonmyeloablative bone marrow transplants came from related graft donors, with transient mixed chimerism. Thawed PBMCs were FACS-sorted into unstimulated CD4+CD25+CD127- regulatory T cells, CD4+CD25- non-regulatory cells, CD4 and CD8 cells. The CDR3 is made up of 14 amino acids. With 7 bases clipped from V and 4 bases from J, the junction kept 6 bases outside the gene matches. CDR1 SNHLY and CDR2 FYNNEI come from the germline V gene. Assay used: immunoSEQ multiplex PCR; TCRdb lists only in-frame clones, some missing. The data include tens of thousands of clones; the top ten clones carry 1.8%. V gene TRBV2 combines with J gene TRBJ1-5; 8 bases match TRBD1. The receptor was isolated from a human patient who received a combined kidney and bone marrow transplant. The T cells may come from the graft donor. Sequenced here: CD4+ T cells from blood (PBMCs), sampled 24 months after the transplant. CDR3 protein: CASKPGQANQPQHF. The CDR3 bases that were read are TGTGCCAGCAAACCGGGACAGGCAAATCAGCCC.